The 7 T cell receptor beta chains below all came from one sample that was sequenced in a study of blood T cell repertoires in COVID-19. The assay was immunoSEQ multiplex PCR, and TCRdb's table has in-frame clones only and misses some. The data show approximately 240,000 clones, with approximately 80% seen just once and under 1.5% held by the top ten. The specimen was peripheral blood. These receptor sequences come from a woman aged 40 to 50 who had recovered from COVID-19.

V usage is TRBV5-4 and J usage is TRBJ2-5, with TRBD2 matching over 8 bases. Per germline, CDR1 SGHNT and CDR2 YYREEE (reference sequence). The CDR3 consists of 15 residues. V was pared by 4 bases and J by 1 base, with 6 bases of the junction left unmatched. CDR3 amino acids: CASSPGTSLQETQYF. The CDR3 region has the DNA TGTGCCAGCAGCCCAGGGACTAGTCTCCAAGAGACCCAGTACTTC. The full variable domain, with the rest looked up from reference TRBV5-4 and TRBJ2-5, is ETGVTQSPTHLIKTRGQQVTLRCSSQSGHNTVSWYQQALGQGPQFIFQYYREEENGRGNFPPRFSGLQFPNYSSELNVNALELDDSALYLCASSPGTSLQETQYFGPGTRLLVL.

This clone was picked up a small number of times. This chain uses TRBV3-1 (or the pseudogene TRBV3-2) with TRBJ2-2, with 7 nucleotides matching TRBD1. The CDR3 runs to 14 residues. Trimming cost V 5 bases and J 7 bases; bases outside gene matches: 7. Germline V gives CDR1 LGHDT, CDR2 YNNKEL (reference sequence). The CDR3 sequence: CASSMYRGVGELFF. As DNA, the CDR3 is TGTGCCAGCAGCATGTACAGGGGAGTCGGGGAGCTGTTTTTT.

The V call is TRBV18, the J call TRBJ1-2; D is perhaps TRBD1 (5 bases). V dropped 3 bases and J dropped 6 bases, with 11 bases sitting between them. Germline V gives CDR1 KGHSH, CDR2 LQKENI. The CDR3 is 13 residues long. The CDR3 DNA follows: TGTGCCAGCTCACCGCAGGGCGAGGATGGCTACACCTTC. Protein sequence: CASSPQGEDGYTF. Using reference TRBV18 and TRBJ1-2 for the parts outside the CDR3, the full variable domain is NAGVMQNPRHLVRRRGQEARLRCSPMKGHSHVYWYRQLPEEGLKFMVYLQKENIIDESGMPKERFSAEFPKEGPSILRIQQVVRGDSAAYFCASSPQGEDGYTFGSGTRLTVV.

The chain is built from TRBV3-1 (or the pseudogene TRBV3-2) and TRBJ2-7, with D tentatively TRBD1 (6 bases). The CDR3 loop spans 14 amino acids. CDR1 and CDR2 (germline): LGHDT, YNNKEL (reference sequence). Trimming removed 7 bases from V and 3 bases from J, with 16 bases in between. Written as DNA, the CDR3 is TGTGCCAGCACCCAGAGGACAGCAATCTACGAGCAGTACTTC. Protein sequence: CASTQRTAIYEQYF.

CDR3 DNA sequence: TGTGCCAGCAGTTTAGCGCGCACCCAGGAGTATTTT. It codes for CASSLARTQEYF. The chain carries TRBV12-3 or TRBV12-4 and TRBJ2-3; D unclear. The CDR3 is made up of 12 amino acids. With 0 bases removed from V and 13 bases from J, the gap between germline ends came to 11 bases.

The chain is built from TRBV30 and TRBJ1-2; D not resolved. This CDR3 is 14 amino acids long. V gave up 3 bases and J gave up 0 bases, with 11 bases separating them. Germline lookup yields CDR1 GTSNPN and CDR2 SVGIG (reference sequence). The CDR3 DNA reads TGTGCCTGGAGACGGGTCGGAGCTAACTATGGCTACACCTTC. It encodes CAWRRVGANYGYTF. The full variable domain, its missing parts supplied by reference TRBV30 and TRBJ1-2, is SQTIHQWPATLVQPVGSPLSLECTVEGTSNPNLYWYRQAAGRGLQLLFYSVGIGQISSEVPQNLSASRPQDRQFILSSKKLLLSDSGFYLCAWRRVGANYGYTFGSGTRLTVV.

The chain joins TRBV18 to TRBJ1-4; 9 positions match TRBD1. The CDR3 has 15 amino acids. Germline V gene data show CDR1 as KGHSH and CDR2 as LQKENI. Germline trimming cut 3 bases from V and 7 bases from J; bases unmatched to any gene: 6. CDR3 in DNA: TGTGCCAGCTCACCGAGGGGGACAGGGAGTGAAAAACTGTTTTTT. This sequence encodes CASSPRGTGSEKLFF.